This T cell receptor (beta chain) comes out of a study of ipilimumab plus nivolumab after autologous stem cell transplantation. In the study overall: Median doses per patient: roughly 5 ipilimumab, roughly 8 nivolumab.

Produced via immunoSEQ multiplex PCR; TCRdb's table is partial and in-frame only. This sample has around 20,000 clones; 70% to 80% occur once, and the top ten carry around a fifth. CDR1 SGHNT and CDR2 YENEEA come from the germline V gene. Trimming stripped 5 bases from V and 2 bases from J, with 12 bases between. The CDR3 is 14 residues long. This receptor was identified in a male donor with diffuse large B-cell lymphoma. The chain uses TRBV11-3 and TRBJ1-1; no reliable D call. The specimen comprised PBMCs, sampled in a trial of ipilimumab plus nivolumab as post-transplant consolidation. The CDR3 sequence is CASSTPDGNTEAFF. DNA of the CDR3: TGTGCCAGCAGCACCCCGGACGGAAACACTGAAGCTTTCTTT.